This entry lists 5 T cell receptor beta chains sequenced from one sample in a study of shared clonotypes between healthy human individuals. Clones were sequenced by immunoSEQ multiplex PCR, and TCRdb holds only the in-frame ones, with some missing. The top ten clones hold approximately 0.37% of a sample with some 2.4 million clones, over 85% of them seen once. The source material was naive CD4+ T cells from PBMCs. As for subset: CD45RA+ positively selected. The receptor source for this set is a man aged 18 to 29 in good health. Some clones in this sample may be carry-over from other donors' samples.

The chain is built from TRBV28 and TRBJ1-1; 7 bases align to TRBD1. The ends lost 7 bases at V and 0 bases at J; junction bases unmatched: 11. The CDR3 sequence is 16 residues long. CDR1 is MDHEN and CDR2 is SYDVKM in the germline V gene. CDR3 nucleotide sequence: TGTGCCAGCACGAACCCCCTGACAGGGCTGAACACTGAAGCTTTCTTT. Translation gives CASTNPLTGLNTEAFF.

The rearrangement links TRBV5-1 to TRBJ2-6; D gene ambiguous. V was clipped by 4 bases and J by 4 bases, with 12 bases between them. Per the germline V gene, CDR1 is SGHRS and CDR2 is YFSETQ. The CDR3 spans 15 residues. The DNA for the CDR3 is TGCGCCAGCAGCACGGATGTCTGGGGGGCCAACGTCCTGACTTTC. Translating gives CASSTDVWGANVLTF.

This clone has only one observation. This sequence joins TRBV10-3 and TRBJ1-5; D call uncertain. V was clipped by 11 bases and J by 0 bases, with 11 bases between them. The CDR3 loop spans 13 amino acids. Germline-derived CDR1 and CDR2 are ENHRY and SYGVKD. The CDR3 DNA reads TGTGCCTCCAGATCCGATAGCAATCAGCCCCAGCATTTT. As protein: CASRSDSNQPQHF.

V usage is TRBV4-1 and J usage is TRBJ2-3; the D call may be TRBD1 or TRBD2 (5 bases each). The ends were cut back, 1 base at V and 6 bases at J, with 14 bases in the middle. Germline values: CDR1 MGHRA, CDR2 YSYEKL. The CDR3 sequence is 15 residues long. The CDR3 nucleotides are TGCGCCAGCAGCCAAGTTTACGGGACGGCGGATACGCAGTATTTT. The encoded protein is CASSQVYGTADTQYF.

CDR3 amino acids: CASSYESGTEAFF. CDR3 sequence (DNA): TGTGCCAGCAGTTACGAGAGTGGGACTGAAGCTTTCTTT. The chain joins TRBV6-6 to TRBJ1-1; D is unclear. CDR3 length: 13 amino acids. CDR1 and CDR2 (germline): MNHNY, SVGAGI (reference sequence). The V gene lost 2 bases and the J gene lost 5 bases, with 9 bases spanning the gap.